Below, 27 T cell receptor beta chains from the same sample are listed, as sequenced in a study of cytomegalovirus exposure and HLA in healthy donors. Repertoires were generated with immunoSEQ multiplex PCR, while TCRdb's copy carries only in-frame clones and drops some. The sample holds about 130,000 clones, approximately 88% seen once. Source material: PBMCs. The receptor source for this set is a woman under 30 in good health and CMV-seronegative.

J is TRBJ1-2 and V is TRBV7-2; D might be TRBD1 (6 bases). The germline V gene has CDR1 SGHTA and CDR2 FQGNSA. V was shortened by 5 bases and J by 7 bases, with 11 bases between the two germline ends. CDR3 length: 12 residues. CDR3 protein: CASSEGGGGYTF. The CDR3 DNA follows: TGTGCCAGCAGCGAAGGGGGGGGTGGCTACACCTTC.

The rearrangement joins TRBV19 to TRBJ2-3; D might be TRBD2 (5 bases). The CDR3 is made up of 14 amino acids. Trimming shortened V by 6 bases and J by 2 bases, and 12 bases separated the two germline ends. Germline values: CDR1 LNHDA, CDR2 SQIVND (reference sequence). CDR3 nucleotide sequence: TGTGCCAGTAGGGTGAGCGGTAACACAGATACGCAGTATTTT. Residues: CASRVSGNTDTQYF.

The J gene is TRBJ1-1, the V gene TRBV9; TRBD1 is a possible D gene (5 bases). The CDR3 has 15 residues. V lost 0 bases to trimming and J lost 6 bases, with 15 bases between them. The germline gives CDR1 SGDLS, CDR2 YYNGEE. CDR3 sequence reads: CASSVDGAIWAEAFF. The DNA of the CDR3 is TGTGCCAGCAGCGTAGATGGGGCTATTTGGGCTGAAGCTTTCTTT.

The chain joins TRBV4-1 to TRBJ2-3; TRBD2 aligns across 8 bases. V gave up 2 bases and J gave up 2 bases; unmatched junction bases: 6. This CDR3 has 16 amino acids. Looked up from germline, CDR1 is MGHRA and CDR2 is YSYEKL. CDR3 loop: CASSQPTSGTTDTQYF. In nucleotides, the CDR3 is TGCGCCAGCAGCCAACCAACTAGCGGAACCACAGATACGCAGTATTTT.

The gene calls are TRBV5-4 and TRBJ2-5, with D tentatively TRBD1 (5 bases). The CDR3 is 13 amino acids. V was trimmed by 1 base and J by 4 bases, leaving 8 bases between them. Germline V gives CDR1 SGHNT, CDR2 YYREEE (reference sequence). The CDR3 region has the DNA TGTGCCAGCAGCTTGATGGGGCCAGAGACCCAGTACTTC. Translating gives CASSLMGPETQYF.

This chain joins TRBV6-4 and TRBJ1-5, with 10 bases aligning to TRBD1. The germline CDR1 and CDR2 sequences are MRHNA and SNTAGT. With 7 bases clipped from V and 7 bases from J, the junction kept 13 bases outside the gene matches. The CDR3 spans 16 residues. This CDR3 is CASITPLDRGKQPQHF. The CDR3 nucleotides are TGTGCCAGCATTACTCCCCTGGACAGGGGGAAACAGCCCCAGCATTTT.

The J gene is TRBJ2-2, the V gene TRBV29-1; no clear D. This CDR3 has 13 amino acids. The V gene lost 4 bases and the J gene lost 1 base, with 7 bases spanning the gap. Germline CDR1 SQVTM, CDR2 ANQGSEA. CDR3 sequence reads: CSVVDQNTGELFF. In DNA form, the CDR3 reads TGCAGCGTTGTAGACCAGAACACCGGGGAGCTGTTTTTT.

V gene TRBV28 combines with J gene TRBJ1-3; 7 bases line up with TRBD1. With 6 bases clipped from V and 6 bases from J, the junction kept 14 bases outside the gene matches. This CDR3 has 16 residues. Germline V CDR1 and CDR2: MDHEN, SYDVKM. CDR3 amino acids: CASRYRTGTVENTIYF. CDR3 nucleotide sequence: TGTGCCAGCAGATACCGAACCGGGACAGTTGAAAACACCATATATTTT.

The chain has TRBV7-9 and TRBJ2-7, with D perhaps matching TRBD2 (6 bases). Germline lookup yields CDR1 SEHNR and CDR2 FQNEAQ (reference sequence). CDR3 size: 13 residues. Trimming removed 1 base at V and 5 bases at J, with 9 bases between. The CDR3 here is CASSLVGSDEQYF. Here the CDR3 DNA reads TGTGCCAGCAGCTTAGTCGGGAGCGACGAGCAGTACTTC.

CDR3 region: CASSRSGGNYNEQFF. CDR3 nucleotide sequence: TGTGCCAGCAGCCGGTCAGGGGGGAATTACAATGAGCAGTTCTTC. The chain combines TRBV14 with TRBJ2-1; tentative D call: TRBD1 (7 bases). CDR1 and CDR2 from the germline V gene are SGHDN and FVKESK. Between the trimmed V and J ends, which lost 4 bases and 4 bases, there was a span of 14 bases. CDR3 length equals 15 residues.

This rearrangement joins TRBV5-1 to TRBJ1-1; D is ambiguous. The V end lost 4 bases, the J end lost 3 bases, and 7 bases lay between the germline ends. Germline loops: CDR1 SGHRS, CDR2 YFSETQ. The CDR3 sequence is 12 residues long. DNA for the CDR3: TGCGCCAGCAGCGGGAGTGACACTGAAGCTTTCTTT. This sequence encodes CASSGSDTEAFF.

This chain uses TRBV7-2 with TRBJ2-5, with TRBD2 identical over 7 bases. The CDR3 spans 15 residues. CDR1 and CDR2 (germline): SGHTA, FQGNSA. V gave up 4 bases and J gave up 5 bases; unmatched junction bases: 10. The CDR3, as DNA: TGTGCCAGCAGCTCTTCAGCGGGACCGTCGGAGACCCAGTACTTC. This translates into CASSSSAGPSETQYF. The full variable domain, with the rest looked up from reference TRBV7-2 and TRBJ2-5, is GAGVSQSPSNKVTEKGKDVELRCDPISGHTALYWYRQSLGQGLEFLIYFQGNSAPDKSGLPSDRFSAERTGGSVSTLTIQRTQQEDSAVYLCASSSSAGPSETQYFGPGTRLLVL.

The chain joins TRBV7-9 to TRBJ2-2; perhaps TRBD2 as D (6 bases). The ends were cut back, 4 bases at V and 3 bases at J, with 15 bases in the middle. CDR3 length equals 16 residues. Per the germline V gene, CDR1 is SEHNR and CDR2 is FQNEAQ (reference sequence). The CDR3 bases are TGTGCCAGCAGCTGGGGGACTGGGGTGGACACCGGGGAGCTGTTTTTT. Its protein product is CASSWGTGVDTGELFF.

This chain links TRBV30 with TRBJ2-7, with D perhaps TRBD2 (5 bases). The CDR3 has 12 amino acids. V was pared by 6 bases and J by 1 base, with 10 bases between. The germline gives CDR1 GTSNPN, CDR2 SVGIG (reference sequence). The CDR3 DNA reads TGTGCCTGTGAGGGATATTCCTACGAGCAGTACTTC. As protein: CACEGYSYEQYF.

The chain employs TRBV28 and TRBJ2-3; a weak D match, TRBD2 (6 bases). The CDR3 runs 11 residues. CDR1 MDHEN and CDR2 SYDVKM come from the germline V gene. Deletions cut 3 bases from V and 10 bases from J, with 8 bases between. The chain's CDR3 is CASSFQRAQYF. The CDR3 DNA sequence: TGTGCCAGCAGTTTTCAGCGGGCGCAGTATTTT.

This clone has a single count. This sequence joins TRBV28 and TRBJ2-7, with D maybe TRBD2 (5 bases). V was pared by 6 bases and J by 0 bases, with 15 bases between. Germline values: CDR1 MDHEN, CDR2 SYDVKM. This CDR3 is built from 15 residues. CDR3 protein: CASSSYAGSSYEQYF. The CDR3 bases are TGTGCCAGCAGCAGTTACGCTGGGAGCTCCTACGAGCAGTACTTC.

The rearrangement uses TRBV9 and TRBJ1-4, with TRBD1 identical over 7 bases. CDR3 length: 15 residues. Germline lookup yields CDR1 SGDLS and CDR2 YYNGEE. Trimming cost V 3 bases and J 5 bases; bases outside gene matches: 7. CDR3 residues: CASSDKGTDNEKLFF. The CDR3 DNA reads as TGTGCCAGCAGCGACAAAGGGACAGACAATGAAAAACTGTTTTTT.

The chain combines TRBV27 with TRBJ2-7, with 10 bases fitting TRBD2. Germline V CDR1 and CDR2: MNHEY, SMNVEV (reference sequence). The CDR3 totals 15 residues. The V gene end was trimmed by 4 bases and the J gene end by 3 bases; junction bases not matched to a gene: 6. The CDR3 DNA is TGTGCCAGCAGTTCCACTAGCGGGAAAATCTACGAGCAGTACTTC. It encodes CASSSTSGKIYEQYF.

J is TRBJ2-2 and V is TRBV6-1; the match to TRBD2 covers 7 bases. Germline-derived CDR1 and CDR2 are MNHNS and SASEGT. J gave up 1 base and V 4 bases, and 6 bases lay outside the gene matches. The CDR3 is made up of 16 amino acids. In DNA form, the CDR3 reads TGTGCCAGCAGTGCTTATTCGGGGGGGAACACCGGGGAGCTGTTTTTT. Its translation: CASSAYSGGNTGELFF.

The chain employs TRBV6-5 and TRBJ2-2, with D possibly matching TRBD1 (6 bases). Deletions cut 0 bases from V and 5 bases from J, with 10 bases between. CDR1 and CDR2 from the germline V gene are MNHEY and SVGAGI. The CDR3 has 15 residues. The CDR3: CASSYSPGATGELFF. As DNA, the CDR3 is TGTGCCAGCAGTTACTCGCCAGGGGCGACCGGGGAGCTGTTTTTT.

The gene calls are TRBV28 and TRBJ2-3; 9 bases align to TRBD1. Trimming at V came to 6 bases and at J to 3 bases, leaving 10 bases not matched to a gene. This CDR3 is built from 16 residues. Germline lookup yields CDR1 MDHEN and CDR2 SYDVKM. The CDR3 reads CASSQWGDRETDTQYF. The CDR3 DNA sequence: TGTGCCAGCAGCCAATGGGGGGACAGGGAAACAGATACGCAGTATTTT.

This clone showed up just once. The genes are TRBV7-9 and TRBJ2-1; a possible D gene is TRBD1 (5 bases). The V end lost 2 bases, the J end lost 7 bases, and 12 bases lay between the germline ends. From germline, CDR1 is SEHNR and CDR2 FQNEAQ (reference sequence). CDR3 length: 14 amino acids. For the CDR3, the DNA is TGTGCCAGCAGCTTATCCCAGGGTAGTAATGAGCAGTTCTTC. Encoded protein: CASSLSQGSNEQFF.

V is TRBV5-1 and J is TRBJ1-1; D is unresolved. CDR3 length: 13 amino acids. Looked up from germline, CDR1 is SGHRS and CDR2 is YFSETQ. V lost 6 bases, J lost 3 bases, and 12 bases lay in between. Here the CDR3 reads CASTPGGYTEAFF. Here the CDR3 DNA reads TGCGCCAGCACCCCGGGAGGCTACACTGAAGCTTTCTTT.

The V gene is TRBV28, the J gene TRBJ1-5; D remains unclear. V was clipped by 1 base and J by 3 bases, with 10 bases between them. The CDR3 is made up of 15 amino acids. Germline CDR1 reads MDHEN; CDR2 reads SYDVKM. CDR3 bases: TGTGCCAGCAGTTTATTAGGCAGGTCCAATCAGCCCCAGCATTTT. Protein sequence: CASSLLGRSNQPQHF.

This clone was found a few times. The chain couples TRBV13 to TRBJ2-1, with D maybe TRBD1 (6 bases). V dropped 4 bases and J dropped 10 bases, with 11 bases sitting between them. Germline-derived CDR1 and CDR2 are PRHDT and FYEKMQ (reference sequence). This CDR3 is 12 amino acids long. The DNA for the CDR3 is TGTGCCAGCAGCTCCAGGGACACGGAGCAGTTCTTC. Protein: CASSSRDTEQFF. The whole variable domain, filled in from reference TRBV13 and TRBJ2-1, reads AAGVIQSPRHLIKEKRETATLKCYPIPRHDTVYWYQQGPGQDPQFLISFYEKMQSDKGSIPDRFSAQQFSDYHSELNMSSLELGDSALYFCASSSRDTEQFFGPGTRLTVL.

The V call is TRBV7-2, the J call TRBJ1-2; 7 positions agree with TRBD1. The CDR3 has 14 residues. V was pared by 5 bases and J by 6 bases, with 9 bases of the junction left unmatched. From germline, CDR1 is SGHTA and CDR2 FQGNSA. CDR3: CASSPTTGLDGYTF. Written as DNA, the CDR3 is TGTGCCAGCAGCCCAACGACAGGGCTAGATGGCTACACCTTC.

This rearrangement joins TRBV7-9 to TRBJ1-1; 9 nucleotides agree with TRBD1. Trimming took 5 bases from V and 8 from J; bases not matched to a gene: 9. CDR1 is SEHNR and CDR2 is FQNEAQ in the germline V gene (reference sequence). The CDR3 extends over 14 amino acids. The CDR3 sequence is CASSPGTGRSEAFF. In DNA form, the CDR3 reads TGTGCCAGCAGCCCCGGGACAGGGAGGTCAGAAGCTTTCTTT. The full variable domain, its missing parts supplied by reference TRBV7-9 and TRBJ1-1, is DTGVSQNPRHKITKRGQNVTFRCDPISEHNRLYWYRQTLGQGPEFLTYFQNEAQLEKSRLLSDRFSAERPKGSFSTLEIQRTEQGDSAMYLCASSPGTGRSEAFFGQGTRLTVV.